These 15 T cell receptor beta chains were all obtained from the same sample, sequenced in a study of radiotherapy plus CTLA-4 blockade in lung cancer. TCRdb's table, derived via immunoSEQ multiplex PCR, lists solely in-frame clones and lacks some. The sample carries roughly 86,000 clones, roughly 87% recorded once. Sequenced material: peripheral blood, taken from a patient treated with radiotherapy plus ipilimumab. Every receptor here comes from a human donor with non-small cell lung cancer who had stable disease on radiotherapy plus ipilimumab.

About this clone: The junction shows a germline mismatch at one end, possibly a read error. This chain uses TRBV7-9 with TRBJ2-7; 8 positions agree with TRBD2. From germline, CDR1 is SEHNR and CDR2 FQNEAQ (reference sequence). The CDR3 covers 14 residues. The DNA of the CDR3 is TGTGCCAGCAGTTTAGACTTGACCGGGACTAGTTTTTACTTC. Its translation: CASSLDLTGTSFYF.

Of note for this clone: Distinct nucleotide sequences in the sample also encode this CDR3. This chain uses TRBV10-2 with TRBJ1-5, with D tentatively TRBD1 (5 bases). Germline assignment: CDR1 WSHSY and CDR2 SAAADI. This CDR3 is built from 14 residues. The ends were cut back, 3 bases at V and 4 bases at J, with 10 bases in the middle. CDR3 protein: CASSESGGNQPQHF. Here the CDR3 DNA reads TGCGCCAGCAGTGAAAGTGGGGGGAATCAGCCCCAGCATTTT.

The V call is TRBV2, the J call TRBJ1-1; 7 nucleotides match TRBD1. The V gene's germline CDR1 is SNHLY and CDR2 FYNNEI. This CDR3 spans 15 amino acids. The trim removed 6 bases at V and 0 bases at J, leaving 7 bases unmatched. The CDR3 protein is CASRRLGQMNTEAFF. CDR3 DNA: TGTGCCAGCAGGCGCCTGGGACAGATGAACACTGAAGCTTTCTTT.

This chain connects TRBV9 to TRBJ2-7, with D possibly TRBD2 on 7 matching bases. With 4 bases removed from V and 3 bases from J, the gap between germline ends came to 26 bases. Germline V gene lookup returns CDR1 SGDLS and CDR2 YYNGEE. The CDR3 runs to 18 residues. The chain's CDR3 is CASSPGLPGGGRNYEQYF. The CDR3 DNA reads TGTGCCAGCAGCCCAGGCTTGCCGGGGGGCGGGCGGAACTACGAGCAGTACTTC.

The chain carries TRBV19 and TRBJ2-7; 12 bases match TRBD1. CDR1 and CDR2 from the germline V gene are LNHDA and SQIVND (reference sequence). CDR3 length: 16 amino acids. The trim removed 3 bases at V and 3 bases at J, leaving 6 bases unmatched. CDR3 region: CASSIQGDRGLYEQYF. The CDR3 region has the DNA TGTGCCAGTAGTATCCAAGGGGACAGGGGGCTCTACGAGCAGTACTTC.

The J gene is TRBJ2-7, the V gene TRBV2; unclear D gene. This CDR3 has 13 residues. The germline V and J ends were trimmed by 5 bases and 5 bases, with 13 bases remaining between them. Germline V CDR1 and CDR2: SNHLY, FYNNEI. Here the CDR3 reads CASSPWAGHEQYF. The DNA of the CDR3 is TGTGCCAGCAGTCCTTGGGCTGGCCACGAGCAGTACTTC.

The chain recombines TRBV27 with TRBJ2-2; 7 nucleotides align to TRBD1. The CDR3 covers 16 residues. V was pared by 7 bases and J by 0 bases, with 8 bases of the junction left unmatched. Per germline, CDR1 MNHEY and CDR2 SMNVEV (reference sequence). Here the CDR3 reads CASTAPGTANTGELFF. CDR3 bases: TGTGCCAGCACAGCTCCCGGGACAGCGAACACCGGGGAGCTGTTTTTT.

The rearrangement joins TRBV30 to TRBJ2-7, with 7 bases lining up with TRBD1. CDR1 and CDR2 from the germline V gene are GTSNPN and SVGIG (reference sequence). The ends lost 0 bases at V and 4 bases at J; junction bases unmatched: 6. The CDR3 consists of 14 residues. CDR3: CAWSVGQAIYEQYF. CDR3 in DNA: TGTGCCTGGAGTGTTGGACAGGCTATATACGAGCAGTACTTC.

This clone was recorded once. In DNA form, the CDR3 reads TGTGCCAGCAGCTTGACAGGGGGCCAATCACCCCTCCACTTT. Its translation is CASSLTGGQSPLHF. The chain couples TRBV7-3 to TRBJ1-6; 10 bases line up with TRBD1. J lost 10 bases, V lost 3 bases, and 3 bases had no gene match. This CDR3 spans 14 amino acids. CDR1 and CDR2 from the germline V gene are SGHTA and FQGTGA.

This chain joins TRBV5-6 and TRBJ1-2; D call uncertain. The germline gives CDR1 SGHDT, CDR2 YYEEEE. Trimming took off 2 bases at V and 5 bases at J, with 16 bases between the two ends. The CDR3 runs to 15 residues. CDR3 DNA sequence: TGTGCCAGCAGCTTTTCGGGGTTGGAGGGTTATGGCTACACCTTC. Protein: CASSFSGLEGYGYTF.

The chain uses TRBV19 and TRBJ2-1; tentative D call: TRBD1 (6 bases). The V end lost 6 bases, the J end lost 9 bases, and 21 bases lay between the germline ends. CDR1 and CDR2 (germline): LNHDA, SQIVND (reference sequence). This CDR3 has 15 amino acids. CDR3 in DNA: TGTGCCAGTAGGGGACATGAGGGGAAAAGGGGTGAGCAGTTCTTC. Its translation: CASRGHEGKRGEQFF.

The CDR3 spells CSVDGSGRETQYF. Here the CDR3 DNA reads TGCAGCGTTGATGGTAGCGGACGAGAGACCCAGTACTTC. J is TRBJ2-5 and V is TRBV29-1; D may be TRBD2 (6 bases). The germline V gene encodes CDR1 SQVTM and CDR2 ANQGSEA. This CDR3 region has 13 residues. V was clipped by 3 bases and J by 4 bases, with 12 bases between them.

The rearrangement joins TRBV25-1 to TRBJ2-3; D is uncertain. The CDR3 is 16 residues long. V lost 0 bases to trimming and J lost 2 bases, with 12 bases between them. Germline CDR1 reads MGHDK; CDR2 reads SYGVNS. The CDR3 reads CASSEYRAGVTDTQYF. CDR3 DNA: TGTGCCAGCAGTGAATATCGGGCAGGAGTCACAGATACGCAGTATTTT. Complete variable domain (other parts from reference TRBV25-1 and TRBJ2-3): EADIYQTPRYLVIGTGKKITLECSQTMGHDKMYWYQQDPGMELHLIHYSYGVNSTEKGDLSSESTVSRIRTEHFPLTLESARPSHTSQYLCASSEYRAGVTDTQYFGPGTRLTVL.

The V call is TRBV6-6, the J call TRBJ2-1, with TRBD2 matching over 10 bases. Per the germline V gene, CDR1 is MNHNY and CDR2 is SVGAGI (reference sequence). This CDR3 has 16 residues. V lost 8 bases and J lost 0; bases outside the gene matches: 7. The CDR3 here is CASGVAGGGSYNEQFF. DNA for the CDR3: TGTGCCAGCGGGGTAGCGGGGGGAGGCTCCTACAATGAGCAGTTCTTC.

The rearrangement uses TRBV5-3 and TRBJ2-7, with unresolved D. TRBV5-3 counts as an open reading frame of uncertain function. Trimming pared 1 base from V and 5 bases from J, leaving 13 bases between. The CDR3 has 14 residues. The CDR3 DNA reads TGTGCCAGAAGCTTGAAGCCCTGCCCCCACGAGCAGTACTTC. Translating it yields CARSLKPCPHEQYF.